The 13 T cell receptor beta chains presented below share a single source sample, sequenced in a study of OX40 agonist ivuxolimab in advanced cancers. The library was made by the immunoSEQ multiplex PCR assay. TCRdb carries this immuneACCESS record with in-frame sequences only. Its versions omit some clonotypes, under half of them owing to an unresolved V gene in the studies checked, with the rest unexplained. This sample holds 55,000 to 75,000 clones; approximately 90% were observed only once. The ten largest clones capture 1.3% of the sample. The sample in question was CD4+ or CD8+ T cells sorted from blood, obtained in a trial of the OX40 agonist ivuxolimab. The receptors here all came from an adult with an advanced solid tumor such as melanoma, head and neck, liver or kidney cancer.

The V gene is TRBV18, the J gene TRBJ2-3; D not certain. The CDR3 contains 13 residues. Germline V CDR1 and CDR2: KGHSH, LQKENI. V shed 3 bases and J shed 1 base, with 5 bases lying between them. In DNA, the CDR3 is TGTGCCAGCTCACCCCGGGGCACAGATACGCAGTATTTT. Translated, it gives CASSPRGTDTQYF.

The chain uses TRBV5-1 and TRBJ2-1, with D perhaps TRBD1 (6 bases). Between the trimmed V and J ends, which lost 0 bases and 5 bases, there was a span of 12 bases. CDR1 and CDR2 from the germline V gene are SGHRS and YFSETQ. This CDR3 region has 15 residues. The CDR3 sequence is CASSLDAGDHNEQFF. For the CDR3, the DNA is TGCGCCAGCAGCTTGGATGCAGGGGACCACAATGAGCAGTTCTTC. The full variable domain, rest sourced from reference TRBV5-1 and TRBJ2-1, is KAGVTQTPRYLIKTRGQQVTLSCSPISGHRSVSWYQQTPGQGLQFLFEYFSETQRNKGNFPGRFSGRQFSNSRSEMNVSTLELGDSALYLCASSLDAGDHNEQFFGPGTRLTVL.

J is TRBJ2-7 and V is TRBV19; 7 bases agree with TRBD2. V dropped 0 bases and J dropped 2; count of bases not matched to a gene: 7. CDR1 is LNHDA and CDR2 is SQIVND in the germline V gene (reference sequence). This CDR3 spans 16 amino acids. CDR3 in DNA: TGTGCCAGTAGTATAGATCTGCGGGAGCCAGCCTACGAGCAGTACTTC. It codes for CASSIDLREPAYEQYF.

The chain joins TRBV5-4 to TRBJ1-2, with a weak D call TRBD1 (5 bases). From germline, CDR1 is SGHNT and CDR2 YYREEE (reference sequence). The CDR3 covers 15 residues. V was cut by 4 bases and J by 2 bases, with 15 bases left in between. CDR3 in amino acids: CASSPGGTGNYGYTF. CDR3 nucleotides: TGTGCCAGCAGCCCCGGGGGAACGGGGAACTATGGCTACACCTTC.

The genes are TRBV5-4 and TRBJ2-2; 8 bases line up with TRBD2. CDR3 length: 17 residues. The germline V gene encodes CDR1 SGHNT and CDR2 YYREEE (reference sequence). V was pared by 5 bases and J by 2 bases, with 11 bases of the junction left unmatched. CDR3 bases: TGTGCCAGCAGTACCGGGACTAGGGGTACTAACACCGGGGAGCTGTTTTTT. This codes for CASSTGTRGTNTGELFF.

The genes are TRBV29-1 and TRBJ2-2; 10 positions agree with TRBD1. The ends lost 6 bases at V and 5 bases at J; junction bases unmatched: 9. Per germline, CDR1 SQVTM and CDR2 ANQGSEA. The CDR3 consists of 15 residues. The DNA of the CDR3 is TGCAGCGTCTATGGACAGGGGGGGTCGACCGGGGAGCTGTTTTTT. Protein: CSVYGQGGSTGELFF.

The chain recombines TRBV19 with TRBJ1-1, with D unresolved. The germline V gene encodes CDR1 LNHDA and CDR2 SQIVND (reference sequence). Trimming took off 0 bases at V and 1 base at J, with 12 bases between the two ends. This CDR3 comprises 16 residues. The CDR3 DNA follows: TGTGCCAGTAGTATAGAAGGTTTGGCGGAGAACACTGAAGCTTTCTTT. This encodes CASSIEGLAENTEAFF.

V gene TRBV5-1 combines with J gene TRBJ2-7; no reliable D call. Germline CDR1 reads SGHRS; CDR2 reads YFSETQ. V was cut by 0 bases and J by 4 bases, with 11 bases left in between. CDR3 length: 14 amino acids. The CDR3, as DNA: TGCGCCAGCAGCTTGGCCCCAGGTACTTACGAGCAGTACTTC. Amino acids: CASSLAPGTYEQYF. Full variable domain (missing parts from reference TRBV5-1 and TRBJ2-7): KAGVTQTPRYLIKTRGQQVTLSCSPISGHRSVSWYQQTPGQGLQFLFEYFSETQRNKGNFPGRFSGRQFSNSRSEMNVSTLELGDSALYLCASSLAPGTYEQYFGPGTRLTVT.

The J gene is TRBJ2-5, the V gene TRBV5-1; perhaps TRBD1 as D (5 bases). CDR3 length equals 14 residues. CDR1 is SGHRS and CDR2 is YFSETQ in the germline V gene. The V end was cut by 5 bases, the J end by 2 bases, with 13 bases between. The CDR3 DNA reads TGCGCCAGCAGGTCAGGGTTCGGGCAAGAGACCCAGTACTTC. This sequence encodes CASRSGFGQETQYF.

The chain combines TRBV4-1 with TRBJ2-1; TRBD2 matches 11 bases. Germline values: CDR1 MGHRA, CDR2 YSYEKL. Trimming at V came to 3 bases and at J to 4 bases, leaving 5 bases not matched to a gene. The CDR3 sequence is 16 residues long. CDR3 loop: CASSQATSGGYNEQFF. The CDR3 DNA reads TGCGCCAGCAGCCAGGCTACTAGCGGGGGATACAATGAGCAGTTCTTC.

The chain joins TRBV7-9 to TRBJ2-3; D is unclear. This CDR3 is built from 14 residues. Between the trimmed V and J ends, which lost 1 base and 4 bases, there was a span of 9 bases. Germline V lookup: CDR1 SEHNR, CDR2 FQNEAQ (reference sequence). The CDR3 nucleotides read TGTGCCAGCAGCTTAGGGTTAGGGCCAGATACGCAGTATTTT. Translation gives CASSLGLGPDTQYF.

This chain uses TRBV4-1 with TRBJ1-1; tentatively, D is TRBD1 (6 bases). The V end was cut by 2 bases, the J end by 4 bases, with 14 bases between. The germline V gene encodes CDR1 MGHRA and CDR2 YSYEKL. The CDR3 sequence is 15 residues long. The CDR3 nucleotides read TGCGCCAGCAGCCAATCACAGGGTTGGGGCACTGAAGCTTTCTTT. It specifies CASSQSQGWGTEAFF.

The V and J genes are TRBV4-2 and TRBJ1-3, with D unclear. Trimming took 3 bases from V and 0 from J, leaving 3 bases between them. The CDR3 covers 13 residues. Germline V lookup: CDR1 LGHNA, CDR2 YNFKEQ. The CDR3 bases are TGTGCCAGCAGCCAGTACTCTGGAAACACCATATATTTT. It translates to CASSQYSGNTIYF.